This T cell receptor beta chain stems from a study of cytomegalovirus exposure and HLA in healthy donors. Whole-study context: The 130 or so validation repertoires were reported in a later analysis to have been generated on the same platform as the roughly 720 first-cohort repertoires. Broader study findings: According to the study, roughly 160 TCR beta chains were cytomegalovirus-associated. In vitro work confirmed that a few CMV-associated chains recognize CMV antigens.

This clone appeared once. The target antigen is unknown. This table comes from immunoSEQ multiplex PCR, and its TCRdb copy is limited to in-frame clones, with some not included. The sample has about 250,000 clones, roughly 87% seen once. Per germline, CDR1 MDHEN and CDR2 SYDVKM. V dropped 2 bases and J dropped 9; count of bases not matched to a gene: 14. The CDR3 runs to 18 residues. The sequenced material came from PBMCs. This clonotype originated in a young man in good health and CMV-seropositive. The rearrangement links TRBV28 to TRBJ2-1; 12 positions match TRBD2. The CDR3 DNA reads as TGTGCCAGCAGTTTACCTACCCCTAGCGGGAGGGCCGCATTTGAGCAGTTCTTC. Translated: CASSLPTPSGRAAFEQFF.